Shown below are 11 T cell receptor beta chains from a single sample sequenced in a study of identical twins. TCRdb independently ran MiXCR on the 5' RACE reads; one entry per CDR3 protein. This sample has about 690,000 distinct CDR3 sequences, with approximately 6.1% found just once. Sequencing input: naive T cells sorted from blood. The receptor source for this set is a man younger than 30 in good health.

In its sample, this clonotype was seen a few times. The gene calls are TRBV11-2 and TRBJ2-4; D is undetermined. Trimming shortened V by 0 bases and J by 2 bases, and 14 bases separated the two germline ends. In germline, CDR1 is SGHAT, CDR2 FQNNGV. The CDR3 length is 17 residues. CDR3 amino acids: CASSLDRALVTKNIQYF. CDR3 nucleotide sequence: TGTGCCAGCAGCTTAGATAGGGCCTTAGTGACCAAAAACATTCAGTACTTC.

The table lists this clonotype with many counts. At one of its ends the junction is not consistent with the germline gene, which may arise from a read error. The chain links TRBV28 to TRBJ1-2; D call uncertain. The germline V gene encodes CDR1 MDHEN and CDR2 SYDVKM. This CDR3 has 11 residues. DNA of the CDR3: TGTGCCAGCAGTTTAGGTCCTGCATTGACGTTC. It specifies CASSLGPALTF.

In this sample, this clonotype turned up a few times. The chain uses TRBV6-5 and TRBJ2-1; 7 bases are shared with TRBD2. Germline lookup yields CDR1 MNHEY and CDR2 SVGAGI. V was clipped by 5 bases and J by 5 bases; unmatched bases: 3. CDR3 length equals 13 residues. The CDR3 protein is CASSILANNEQFF. As DNA, the CDR3 is TGTGCCAGCAGTATACTAGCGAACAATGAGCAGTTCTTC.

This clonotype was found many times. The V call is TRBV6-2 or TRBV6-3, the J call TRBJ2-7; D might be TRBD1 (6 bases). V gave up 10 bases and J gave up 2 bases, with 18 bases separating them. Germline CDR1 is MNHEY and CDR2 is SVGEGT. This CDR3 region has 14 residues. CDR3 sequence reads: CATIKATGAYEQYV. In nucleotides, the CDR3 is TGTGCCACCATAAAGGCGACAGGAGCCTACGAGCAGTACGTC.

This clonotype was counted ten times or more. The V gene is TRBV12-3 or TRBV12-4, the J gene TRBJ1-6; 7 nucleotides align to TRBD1. This CDR3 has 17 amino acids. V lost 0 bases and J lost 10; bases outside the gene matches: 12. This chain's CDR3 is CASSLARQGVGESPLHF. CDR3 DNA sequence: TGTGCCAGCAGTTTAGCGCGACAGGGCGTGGGCGAGTCACCCCTCCACTTT.

The chain joins TRBV20-1 to TRBJ1-2; TRBD1 agrees at 8 bases. The CDR3 loop spans 13 amino acids. CDR1 and CDR2 from the germline V gene are DFQATT and SNEGSKA (reference sequence). With 6 bases clipped from V and 8 bases from J, the junction kept 11 bases outside the gene matches. Here the CDR3 DNA reads TGCAGTGCGTGGCCACAGGGGGTCGGCGGCTACACCTTC. Translating gives CSAWPQGVGGYTF.

The V and J genes are TRBV5-1 and TRBJ2-5; perhaps TRBD2 as D (5 bases). Trimming left V 1 base short and J 4 bases short, with 14 bases between. The CDR3 runs 15 residues. CDR1 SGHRS and CDR2 YFSETQ come from the germline V gene. Here the CDR3 reads CASSLPQTKPETQYF. The CDR3 region has the DNA TGCGCCAGCAGCTTGCCCCAGACTAAACCAGAGACCCAGTACTTC.

There are many counts of this clonotype. This chain joins TRBV15 and TRBJ1-4, with unresolved D. The CDR3 extends over 17 amino acids. Trimming left V 0 bases short and J 3 bases short, with 14 bases between. Germline V gives CDR1 LNHNV, CDR2 YYDKDF (reference sequence). The chain's CDR3 is CATSRDVLSGANEKLFF. The CDR3, as DNA: TGTGCCACCAGCAGAGATGTGTTAAGCGGGGCTAATGAAAAACTGTTTTTT.

This clonotype was counted at least ten times. This sequence joins TRBV5-1 and TRBJ2-1, with 11 positions matching TRBD2. The CDR3 contains 16 residues. CDR1 and CDR2 (germline): SGHRS, YFSETQ. V dropped 2 bases and J dropped 6; count of bases not matched to a gene: 7. CDR3 nucleotides: TGCGCCAGCAGCTTTCAGACTAGCGGGATAGGCAATGAGCAGTTCTTC. Amino acids: CASSFQTSGIGNEQFF.

Concerning this clonotype: This may arise from a read error, as a much more abundant clone is one base away. Because it lacks the conserved phenylalanine or tryptophan at the end, this CDR3 is likely a read error. V is TRBV28 and J is TRBJ2-1; 10 nucleotides align to TRBD2. Looked up from germline, CDR1 is MDHEN and CDR2 is SYDVKM. V lost 6 bases, J lost 0 bases, and 5 bases stayed unmatched. This CDR3 is 16 amino acids long. The CDR3 DNA sequence: TGTGCCAGCAGCCCCCCTAGCGGGAGCTCCTACAATGAGCAGTTCTCC. It translates to CASSPPSGSSYNEQFS.

This clonotype was counted many times. This sequence joins TRBV29-1 and TRBJ1-5, with D maybe TRBD1 (5 bases). The V end lost 2 bases, the J end lost 4 bases, and 15 bases lay between the germline ends. Per germline, CDR1 SQVTM and CDR2 ANQGSEA. The CDR3 extends over 15 amino acids. Here the CDR3 reads CSVESGEWRNQPQHF. In DNA form, the CDR3 reads TGCAGCGTTGAATCGGGGGAATGGAGAAATCAGCCCCAGCATTTT.